The rows below give T cell receptor beta chains drawn from one sample of a study of T cell responses to AZD1222 COVID-19 vaccine. Clones were read by immunoSEQ multiplex PCR, and TCRdb kept only the in-frame ones, dropping some. The repertoire includes under 150,000 clones, approximately 78% of them detected once, and roughly 4% sits in the top ten. Material: peripheral blood, obtained on day 0 of MenACWY control vaccination. These receptors were obtained from an adult in good health. The CDR3 runs from the conserved cysteine through the conserved F or W. A D gene is named only where the DNA matches it firmly. Clone size is shown for a subset of rows, as once, few, many or a class of expanded clone.

clone size	D gene	V gene	J gene	CDR3 protein	CDR3 DNA
NA	TRBD1	TRBV7-9	TRBJ1-6	CASSPGQGNSPLHF	TGTGCCAGCAGCCCGGGACAGGGAAACTCACCCCTCCACTTT
NA	NA	TRBV7-8	TRBJ1-2	CASSSAYEYNYGYTF	TGTGCCAGCAGCTCTGCGTACGAGTATAACTATGGCTACACCTTC
few	TRBD1	TRBV5-6	TRBJ1-2	CASSPGGAYGYTF	TGTGCCAGCAGCCCAGGGGGCGCTTATGGCTACACCTTC
NA	NA	TRBV6-5	TRBJ1-1	CASSLSPLGGTEAFF	TGTGCCAGCAGCCTCAGTCCCCTGGGGGGCACTGAAGCTTTCTTT
many	NA	TRBV4-1	TRBJ2-5	CASSQDEDSWETQYF	TGCGCCAGCAGCCAAGATGAAGACAGCTGGGAGACCCAGTACTTC
few	NA	TRBV21-1	TRBJ1-2	CASSKALVSGYGYTF	TGTGCCAGCAGCAAAGCGCTAGTGAGCGGCTATGGCTACACCTTC
NA	NA	TRBV12-3/TRBV12-4	TRBJ1-6	CASSLAQDSPLHF	TGTGCCAGCAGTTTAGCGCAGGATTCACCCCTCCACTTT
NA	NA	TRBV19	TRBJ1-3	CASTWGRGSGNTIYF	TGTGCCAGTACCTGGGGCAGGGGCTCTGGAAACACCATATATTTT
NA	NA	TRBV5-4	TRBJ1-1	CASSLSSDGNTEAFF	TGTGCCAGCAGCTTATCATCGGACGGGAACACTGAAGCTTTCTTT
NA	NA	TRBV5-5	TRBJ2-1	CASSLVVRNIHRDEQFF	TGTGCCAGCAGCTTGGTGGTCAGGAACATACATAGGGATGAGCAGTTCTTC
few	NA	TRBV19	TRBJ1-5	CASSISGISNQPQHF	TGTGCCAGTAGTATTTCAGGGATTAGCAATCAGCCCCAGCATTTT
once	TRBD1	TRBV15	TRBJ2-7	CATSSDRGVYEQYF	TGTGCCACCAGCAGCGACAGGGGCGTATACGAGCAGTACTTC
NA	NA	TRBV6-5	TRBJ2-7	CASSYDGTPGEQYF	TGTGCCAGCAGTTATGATGGGACCCCCGGCGAGCAGTACTTC
once	NA	TRBV19	TRBJ2-6	CASSPQGHFFSGANVLTF	TGTGCCAGTAGCCCACAGGGTCACTTCTTCTCTGGGGCCAACGTCCTGACTTTC
NA	NA	TRBV10-3	TRBJ2-6	CAISEPNLGAGANVLTF	TGTGCCATCAGTGAGCCTAACCTAGGCGCTGGGGCCAACGTCCTGACTTTC
NA	TRBD2	TRBV3-1/TRBV3-2	TRBJ2-1	CASSQGAGDNEQFF	TGTGCCAGCAGCCAAGGAGCGGGGGACAATGAGCAGTTCTTC
NA	TRBD2	TRBV11-2	TRBJ2-1	CASSRTTSGGANEQFF	TGTGCCAGCAGCCGTACGACTAGCGGGGGGGCCAATGAGCAGTTCTTC
NA	NA	TRBV6-5	TRBJ2-6	CASGGGQGANVLTF	TGTGCCAGCGGAGGAGGGCAAGGGGCCAACGTCCTGACTTTC
NA	TRBD2	TRBV10-1	TRBJ2-3	CASSDLGTSGRDTQYF	TGCGCCAGCAGTGACCTCGGGACTAGCGGGCGAGATACGCAGTATTTT
NA	TRBD1	TRBV19	TRBJ2-1	CASTKNRGNEQFF	TGTGCCAGTACCAAAAACAGGGGTAATGAGCAGTTCTTC
NA	TRBD2	TRBV3-1/TRBV3-2	TRBJ2-2	CASSLGTGGITGELFF	TGTGCCAGCAGCCTAGGGACCGGGGGGATCACCGGGGAGCTGTTTTTT
few	NA	TRBV11-2	TRBJ1-4	CASSLTVATNEKLFF	TGTGCCAGCAGCCTGACGGTTGCAACTAATGAAAAACTGTTTTTT
NA	NA	TRBV24-1	TRBJ1-5	CATSDGGHSNQPQHF	TGTGCCACCAGTGATGGGGGACACAGCAATCAGCCCCAGCATTTT
NA	TRBD1	TRBV19	TRBJ1-5	CASSLPTGALNQPQHF	TGTGCCAGTAGTTTACCGACAGGGGCTCTCAATCAGCCCCAGCATTTT
NA	NA	TRBV19	TRBJ2-6	CASSWGRPSGANVLTF	TGTGCCAGTAGTTGGGGACGGCCCTCTGGGGCCAACGTCCTGACTTTC
NA	NA	TRBV5-1	TRBJ1-4	CASSWGPSDNEKLFF	TGCGCCAGCAGCTGGGGCCCTTCGGATAATGAAAAACTGTTTTTT
few	NA	TRBV3-1/TRBV3-2	TRBJ1-1	CASSPQGYNTEAFF	TGTGCCAGCAGCCCACAGGGTTACAACACTGAAGCTTTCTTT
NA	TRBD1	TRBV14	TRBJ2-1	CASSQNRQGGPYNEQFF	TGTGCCAGCAGCCAGAACCGACAGGGCGGTCCATACAATGAGCAGTTCTTC
NA	NA	TRBV6-5	TRBJ2-1	CASRPLGSSYNEQFF	TGTGCCAGCAGACCCCTCGGAAGCTCCTACAATGAGCAGTTCTTC
NA	TRBD1	TRBV5-4	TRBJ2-7	CASSFGTGSYEQYF	TGTGCCAGCAGCTTTGGGACAGGCTCCTACGAGCAGTACTTC
NA	TRBD1	TRBV18	TRBJ1-6	CASSPPPGTGNSPLHF	TGTGCCAGCTCACCACCCCCCGGGACAGGGAATTCACCCCTCCACTTT
NA	NA	TRBV6-5	TRBJ2-7	CASRDPGGPRYEQYF	TGTGCCAGCAGAGACCCCGGGGGGCCCAGGTACGAGCAGTACTTC
NA	NA	TRBV4-2	TRBJ1-2	CASSQSQGWRGWDGYTF	TGTGCCAGCAGCCAATCACAGGGTTGGAGGGGATGGGATGGCTACACCTTC
NA	NA	TRBV29-1	TRBJ1-3	CSVAGAGNTIYF	TGCAGCGTTGCAGGGGCTGGAAACACCATATATTTT
NA	TRBD1	TRBV11-3	TRBJ2-1	CASSLDLIRGPVEQFF	TGTGCCAGCAGCTTAGATCTGATCAGGGGGCCTGTTGAGCAGTTCTTC
NA	TRBD2	TRBV5-8	TRBJ2-5	CASSRTSGASSLQETQYF	TGTGCCAGCAGCCGGACTAGCGGGGCCTCGAGCTTACAAGAGACCCAGTACTTC
NA	TRBD1	TRBV10-3	TRBJ1-2	CAISPGQNYGYTF	TGTGCCATCAGTCCGGGACAGAACTATGGCTACACCTTC
NA	NA	TRBV4-1	TRBJ1-4	CASSPGRTVDEKLFF	TGCGCCAGCAGCCCAGGGAGGACAGTCGATGAAAAACTGTTTTTT
NA	NA	TRBV12-3/TRBV12-4	TRBJ2-1	CATGSSSYNEQFF	TGTGCCACCGGAAGTAGCTCCTACAATGAGCAGTTCTTC
NA	NA	TRBV9	TRBJ1-2	CASSGWGGNYGYTF	TGTGCCAGCAGCGGCTGGGGAGGTAACTATGGCTACACCTTC
NA	NA	TRBV6-5	TRBJ2-7	CASSYGESYEQYF	TGTGCCAGCAGTTATGGGGAATCCTACGAGCAGTACTTC
NA	NA	TRBV18	TRBJ1-5	CASSAYSNQPQHF	TGTGCCAGCTCAGCCTATAGCAATCAGCCCCAGCATTTT
NA	NA	TRBV6-5	TRBJ1-4	CASSRRSLGGDLFF	TGTGCCAGCAGCCGACGTAGTTTGGGTGGAGATCTGTTTTTT
NA	NA	TRBV5-1	TRBJ2-1	CASSFDHAYNEQFF	TGCGCCAGCAGCTTCGACCACGCCTACAATGAGCAGTTCTTC
NA	NA	TRBV5-7	TRBJ1-1	CASSLEAGEGTEAFF	TGTGCCAGCAGCTTGGAGGCAGGGGAAGGGACTGAAGCTTTCTTT
NA	TRBD1	TRBV3-1/TRBV3-2	TRBJ1-2	CASRQTGLNGYTF	TGTGCCAGCAGACAGACAGGGTTGAATGGCTACACCTTC
NA	TRBD1	TRBV19	TRBJ1-1	CASRGTGYTEAFF	TGTGCCAGTAGAGGGACAGGGTACACTGAAGCTTTCTTT
NA	NA	TRBV5-1	TRBJ2-1	CASSFLRGQANNEQFF	TGCGCCAGCAGCTTTTTAAGGGGCCAAGCCAACAATGAGCAGTTCTTC
once	TRBD1	TRBV27	TRBJ2-1	CASSSLSGGSTYEQFF	TGTGCCAGCAGTTCCTTATCAGGGGGCTCGACATATGAGCAGTTCTTC
once	NA	TRBV6-1	TRBJ1-2	CASSEGGMHYGYTF	TGTGCCAGCAGTGAAGGAGGAATGCACTATGGCTACACCTTC
NA	NA	TRBV20-1	TRBJ2-1	CSARKSEEQFF	TGCAGTGCTAGAAAGTCAGAGGAGCAGTTCTTC
NA	NA	TRBV3-1/TRBV3-2	TRBJ1-2	CASSHGLGGYTF	TGTGCCAGCAGCCACGGTTTAGGAGGCTACACCTTC
NA	TRBD1	TRBV24-1	TRBJ1-2	CATSGDRANYGYTF	TGTGCCACCAGTGGGGACAGGGCAAACTATGGCTACACCTTC
NA	TRBD1	TRBV27	TRBJ1-1	CASSLTGMNTEAFF	TGTGCCAGCAGTTTGACAGGGATGAACACTGAAGCTTTCTTT
NA	NA	TRBV2	TRBJ1-1	CASTMTTNTEAFF	TGTGCCAGCACCATGACAACGAACACTGAAGCTTTCTTT